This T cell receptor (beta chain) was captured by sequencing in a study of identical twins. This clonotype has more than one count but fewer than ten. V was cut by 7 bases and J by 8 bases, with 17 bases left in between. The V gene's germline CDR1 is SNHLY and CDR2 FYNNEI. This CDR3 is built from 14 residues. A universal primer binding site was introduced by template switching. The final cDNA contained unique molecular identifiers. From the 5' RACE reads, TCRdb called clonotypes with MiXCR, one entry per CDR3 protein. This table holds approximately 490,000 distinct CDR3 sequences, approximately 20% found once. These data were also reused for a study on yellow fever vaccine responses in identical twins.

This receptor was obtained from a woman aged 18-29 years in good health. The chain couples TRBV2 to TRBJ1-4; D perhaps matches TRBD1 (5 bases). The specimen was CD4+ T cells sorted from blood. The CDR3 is CASTSAGVREKLFF. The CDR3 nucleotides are TGTGCCAGCACCTCAGCGGGGGTTCGCGAAAAACTGTTTTTT.